This paragraph covers one T cell receptor (beta chain) sequence. The data were taken from a study of blood T cell repertoires in COVID-19. Across the whole study: Sample material is recorded as cDNA or gDNA derived from T cells, B-cell-depleted T cells, or PBMCs.

V trimming: 2 bases; J trimming: 1 base; junction bases outside the gene matches: 2. Germline CDR1 is SNHLY and CDR2 is FYNNEI. The CDR3 covers 16 residues. Per the authors' pipeline: For nucleated cells, counts were estimated from reference gene primer amplification. TCRdb's table, derived via immunoSEQ multiplex PCR, lists solely in-frame clones and lacks some. The V and J calls and clone size were taken over from that table, and D and trimming were inferred from the DNA. The table has 150,000 to 180,000 clones, about 79% seen once. The specimen sequenced was peripheral blood. The gene calls are TRBV2 and TRBJ2-1; 10 bases line up with TRBD2. The clonotype was recovered from a woman aged 60-70 years with acute or convalescent COVID-19. CDR3 sequence (DNA): TGTGCCAGCAGTGAATTACTAGCGGGGTCCTACAATGAGCAGTTCTTC. This translates into CASSELLAGSYNEQFF.